The sequence of this T cell receptor beta chain was determined in a study of patients and donors after allogeneic stem cell transplantation. CDR3 size: 16 residues. V gave up 2 bases and J gave up 3 bases; unmatched junction bases: 5. TCRdb called the RT-PCR reads again in MiXCR, with one record for every CDR3 protein. The sample records hundreds of thousands of distinct CDR3 sequences, roughly 16% being singletons. This rearrangement joins TRBV12-3 or TRBV12-4 to TRBJ2-1; 9 bases map to TRBD2. This clonotype was obtained from a human donor who was either an allogeneic HSCT recipient or a stem cell or donor lymphocyte infusion donor (not recorded which). It is not recorded whose cells these are; they may come from a transplant donor. Sequences were obtained from blood, either unsorted or a sorted T cell fraction (not recorded which). CDR3 coding DNA: TGTGCCAGCAGTTTAAATAGCGGGAGTTTCTACAATGAGCAGTTCTTC. Translation gives CASSLNSGSFYNEQFF.